This record covers a single T cell receptor (beta chain). What this receptor recognizes is not known. Base qualities were left out, and no much larger clone turns up one base away. Library generation was performed with 5' RACE. TCRdb lists the instrument as Illumina HiSeq 2500. A second PCR of roughly 7 to 11 cycles was performed with a sample-barcoded 5' primer and a J-beta primer mix. A unique molecular identifier was introduced onto each TCR beta cDNA molecule by a template-switch 5' adaptor carrying 12 random nucleotides. Each sample yielded at least 2.5 million CDR3-containing paired-end reads. All of the RNA was converted into first-strand cDNA using the Mint cDNA synthesis kit, with a TRBC-specific oligonucleotide serving as the primer. Following uracil-DNA glycosylase treatment, a first 18-cycle PCR with universal primers M1SS and BC2_uni_R was performed on all cDNA. As for the authors' bioinformatics: For normalization, 1 million high-quality reads were randomly selected from each sample, with every read carrying a distinct molecular identifier. Instead of being binned into consensus sequences, reads with shared molecular identifiers were discarded. CDR3 identification, clonotype clustering and error correction used MiTCR with a Q25 quality threshold and the strictest error-elimination algorithm. A nonparametric unseen species model with Euler transformation was used to estimate a lower bound on total TCR beta diversity. Starting from the raw public reads, TCRdb applied fastp trimming at Q25, assembled clones with MiXCR and retained in-frame beta chains. Rows matching on CDR3 protein sequence are summarized as one entry with the most common DNA and genes. What appears here as the V and J calls and clone size reflects TCRdb's work, not the paper's. The sample profile shows about 930,000 distinct CDR3 sequences; about 28% of them were found once. Of the sample, roughly 10% is held by the ten largest clones.

After removal of 0 bases from V and 4 bases from J, the junction retains 6 bases not matched to a gene. Based on the germline V gene, the CDR1 and CDR2 sequences are SGHRS and YFSETQ. CDR3 length: 16 amino acids, cysteine to phenylalanine. Only the CDR3 DNA stays, 48 bases, in frame from base 1. This record comes from a study of blood T cells in healthy people across ages (dated by TCRdb to the mid-2010s). In the study overall: In model experiments, template switching captured about one uniquely barcoded TCR beta cDNA molecule for every two T cells. To track age-related changes in TCR beta repertoire diversity, the study relied on deep sequencing normalized with unique cDNA molecular identifiers. The donors were divided into four age groups: young (average roughly 17 years), middle-aged (about 40), aged (around 59) and long-lived (nearly 85). For two donors (one aged 18 to 30 and one aged 80 or older), the study analyzed two additional independent replicas of 1 million unique cDNA reads from the same blood draw. Paper-wide results and their limitations: As age increased, observed TCR beta diversity per million T cells dropped in a roughly linear way, and a significant reduction was already evident by age roughly 36. Compared with the aged group, the long-lived group had more naive CD4+ T cells, fewer expanded clones and increased TCR diversity, a pattern suggesting age selection. Because profiling used bulk unsorted PBMCs, naive and antigen-experienced compartments could not be compared conclusively. Estimates of total diversity based on one million sequenced T cells were regarded as lower bounds and as underestimates. Donor CMV infection status was unknown, potentially confounding age-related changes in expanded clonotypes. Observed TCR beta diversity correlated strongly with the percentage of naive T cells measured by flow cytometry.

The donors were under 40 Caucasian individuals from Russia, aged roughly 6 to 95 years, who were systemically healthy. Roughly 10 milliliters of peripheral blood were collected from each donor into EDTA-treated Vacutainer tubes. Ficoll-Paque density-gradient centrifugation was used to isolate PBMCs, with at least 6.5 million per sample. Trizol reagent was used to extract total RNA from PBMCs, with at least 6 micrograms per sample. For every donor, flow cytometry on a PBMC aliquot measured the percentage of naive CD45RAhigh/CD27high T cells. This same sample was also taken into another study, of T cells of mothers and their children. That second report states: Nine systemically healthy Caucasian individuals, comprising three mothers and their six children, were included as donors. cDNA synthesis consumed the entire amount of extracted RNA, loaded at approximately 1.4 ug RNA in each 15 ul reaction. In the second PCR, sample barcodes and 2-4 random nucleotides were introduced via the M1S primer. More than 8.5 million TCR beta CDR3 reads were obtained from each mother, and about 3 million reads were obtained from each child. Thymic selection shapes the output of TCR recombination in a similar way in related and unrelated pairs, and inherited differences have a minor effect. Normalized repertoire overlap was always slightly but never significantly higher in related than unrelated mother-child pairs. Persistent microchimeric T cell clones were not detected, at a sensitivity of approximately 100 clones per million clonotypes. In the study, deep NGS was used to compare the TCR beta repertoires of mothers and children, and features distinguishing related mother-child pairs from unrelated individuals were sought. The mean age was roughly 36 +/- 4 years for the mothers and about 12 +/- 4 years for the children. After adapter ligation with NEBNext reagents, the libraries were sequenced on Illumina HiSeq 2000 with 100+100 nt paired-end reads. To prevent cross-contamination, the mother and child libraries were prepared a month apart and were sequenced in separate runs. Between about 500,000 and 2,100,000 distinct TCR beta clonotypes were identified per donor. Naive TCR beta clonotypes were estimated from low-frequency clonotypes matched to each donor's FACS-determined naive share, without sorting.

The rearrangement joined TRBV5-1 to TRBJ2-5; 10 central bases correspond to TRBD2. Material for sequencing was blood. The sequence was obtained from a woman between 40 and 55 years old in good health. For the CDR3, the sequence is CASSLAGTSVPETQYF. The DNA sequence reads TGCGCCAGCAGCTTGGCCGGGACTAGCGTCCCAGAGACCCAGTACTTC.